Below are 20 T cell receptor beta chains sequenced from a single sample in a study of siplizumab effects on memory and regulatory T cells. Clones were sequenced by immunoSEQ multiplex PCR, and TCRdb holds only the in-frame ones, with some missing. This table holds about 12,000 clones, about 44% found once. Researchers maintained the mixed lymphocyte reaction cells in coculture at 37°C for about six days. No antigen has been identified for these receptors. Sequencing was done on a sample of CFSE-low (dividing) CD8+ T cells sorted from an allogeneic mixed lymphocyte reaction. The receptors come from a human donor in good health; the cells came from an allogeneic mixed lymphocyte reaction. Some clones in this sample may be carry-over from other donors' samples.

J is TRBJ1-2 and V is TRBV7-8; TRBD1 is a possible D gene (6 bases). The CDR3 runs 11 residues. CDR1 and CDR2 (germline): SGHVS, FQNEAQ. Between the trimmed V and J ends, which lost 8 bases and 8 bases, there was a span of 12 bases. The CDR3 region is CASATGEGYTF. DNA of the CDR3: TGTGCCAGCGCGACAGGAGAGGGCTACACCTTC.

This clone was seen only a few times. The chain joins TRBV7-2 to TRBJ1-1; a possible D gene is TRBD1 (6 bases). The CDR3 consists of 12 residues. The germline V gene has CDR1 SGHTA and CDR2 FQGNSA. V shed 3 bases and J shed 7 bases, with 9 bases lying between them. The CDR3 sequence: CASSFGQLEAFF. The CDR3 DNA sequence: TGTGCCAGCAGCTTTGGACAGCTTGAAGCTTTCTTT.

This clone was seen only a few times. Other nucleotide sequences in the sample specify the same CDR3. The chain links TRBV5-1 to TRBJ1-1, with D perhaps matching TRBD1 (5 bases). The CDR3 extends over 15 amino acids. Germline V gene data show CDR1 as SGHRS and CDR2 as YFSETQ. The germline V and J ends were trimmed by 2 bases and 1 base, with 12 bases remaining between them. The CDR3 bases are TGCGCCAGCAGCTTACCGGGGACGGCGAACACTGAAGCTTTCTTT. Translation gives CASSLPGTANTEAFF. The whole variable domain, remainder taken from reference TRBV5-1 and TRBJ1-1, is KAGVTQTPRYLIKTRGQQVTLSCSPISGHRSVSWYQQTPGQGLQFLFEYFSETQRNKGNFPGRFSGRQFSNSRSEMNVSTLELGDSALYLCASSLPGTANTEAFFGQGTRLTVV.

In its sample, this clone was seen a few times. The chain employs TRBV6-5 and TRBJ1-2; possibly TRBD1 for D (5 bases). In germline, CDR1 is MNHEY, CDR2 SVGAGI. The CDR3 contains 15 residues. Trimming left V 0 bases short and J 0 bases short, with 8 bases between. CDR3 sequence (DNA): TGTGCCAGCAGTTACTCGCCAGGGACTAACTATGGCTACACCTTC. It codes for CASSYSPGTNYGYTF.

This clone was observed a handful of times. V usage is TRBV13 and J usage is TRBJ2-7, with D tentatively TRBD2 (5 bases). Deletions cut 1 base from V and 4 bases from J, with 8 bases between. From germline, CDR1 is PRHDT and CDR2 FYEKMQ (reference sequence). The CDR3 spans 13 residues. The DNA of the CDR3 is TGTGCCAGCAGCTTAGCCGGGGATTACGAGCAGTACTTC. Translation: CASSLAGDYEQYF.

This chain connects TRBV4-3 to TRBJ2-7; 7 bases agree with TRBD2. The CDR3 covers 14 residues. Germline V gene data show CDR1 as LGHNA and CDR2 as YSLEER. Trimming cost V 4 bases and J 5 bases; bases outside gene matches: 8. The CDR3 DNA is TGCGCCAGCAGCCGGAGGTCTAGCGGAGACGAGCAGTACTTC. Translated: CASSRRSSGDEQYF.

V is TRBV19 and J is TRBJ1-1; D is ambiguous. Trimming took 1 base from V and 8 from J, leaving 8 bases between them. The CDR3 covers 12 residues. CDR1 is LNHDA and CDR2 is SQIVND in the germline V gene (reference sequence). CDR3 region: CASSIGSIEAFF. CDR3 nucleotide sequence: TGTGCCAGTAGTATAGGAAGTATAGAAGCTTTCTTT.

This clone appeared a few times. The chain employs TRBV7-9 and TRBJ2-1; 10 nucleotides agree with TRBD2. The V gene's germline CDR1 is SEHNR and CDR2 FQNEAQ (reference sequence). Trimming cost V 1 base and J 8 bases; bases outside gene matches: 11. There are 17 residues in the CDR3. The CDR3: CASSLVASGGGGYEQFF. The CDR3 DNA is TGTGCCAGCAGCTTAGTTGCTAGCGGGGGAGGAGGGTATGAGCAGTTCTTC.

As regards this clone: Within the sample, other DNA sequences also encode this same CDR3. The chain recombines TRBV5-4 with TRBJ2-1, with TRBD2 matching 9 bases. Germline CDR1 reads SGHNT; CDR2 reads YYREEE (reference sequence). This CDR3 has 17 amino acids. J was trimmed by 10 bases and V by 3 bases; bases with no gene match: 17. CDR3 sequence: CASSSRPAGTSIHEQFF. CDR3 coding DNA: TGTGCCAGCAGCTCGCGGCCTGCCGGGACTAGCATTCACGAGCAGTTCTTC.

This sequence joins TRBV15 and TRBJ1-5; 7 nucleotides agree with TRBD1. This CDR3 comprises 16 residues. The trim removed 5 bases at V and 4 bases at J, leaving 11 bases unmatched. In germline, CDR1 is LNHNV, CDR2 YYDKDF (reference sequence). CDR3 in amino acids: CATSPLGTGVNQPQHF. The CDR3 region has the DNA TGTGCCACCAGCCCTCTTGGAACAGGGGTGAATCAGCCCCAGCATTTT.

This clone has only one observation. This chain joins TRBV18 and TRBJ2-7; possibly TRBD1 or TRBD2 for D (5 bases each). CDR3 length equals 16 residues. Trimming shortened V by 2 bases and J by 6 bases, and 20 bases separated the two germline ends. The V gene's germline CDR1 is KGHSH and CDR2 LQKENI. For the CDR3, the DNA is TGTGCCAGCTCACCAAGGTCGAGGGGCCAAACTTCCGAGCAGTACTTC. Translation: CASSPRSRGQTSEQYF.

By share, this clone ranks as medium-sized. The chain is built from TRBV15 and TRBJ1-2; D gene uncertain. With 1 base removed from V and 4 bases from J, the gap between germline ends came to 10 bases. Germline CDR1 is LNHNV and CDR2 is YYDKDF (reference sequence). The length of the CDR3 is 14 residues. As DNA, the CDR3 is TGTGCCACCAGCAGAGTCAGCGGGTCCTATGGCTACACCTTC. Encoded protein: CATSRVSGSYGYTF.

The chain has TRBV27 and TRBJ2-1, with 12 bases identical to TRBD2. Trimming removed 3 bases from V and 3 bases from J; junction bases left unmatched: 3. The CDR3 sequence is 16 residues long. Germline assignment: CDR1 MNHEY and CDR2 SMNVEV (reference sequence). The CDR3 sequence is CASSFLLAGGYNEQFF. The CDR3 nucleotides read TGTGCCAGCAGTTTCCTACTAGCGGGAGGCTACAATGAGCAGTTCTTC.

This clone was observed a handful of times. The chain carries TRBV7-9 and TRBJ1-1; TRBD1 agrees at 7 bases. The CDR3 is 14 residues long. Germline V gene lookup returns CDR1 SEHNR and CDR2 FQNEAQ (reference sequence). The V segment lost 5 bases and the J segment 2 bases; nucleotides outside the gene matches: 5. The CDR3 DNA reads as TGTGCCAGCAGCCTAGGGGGCACTAACACTGAAGCTTTCTTT. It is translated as CASSLGGTNTEAFF.

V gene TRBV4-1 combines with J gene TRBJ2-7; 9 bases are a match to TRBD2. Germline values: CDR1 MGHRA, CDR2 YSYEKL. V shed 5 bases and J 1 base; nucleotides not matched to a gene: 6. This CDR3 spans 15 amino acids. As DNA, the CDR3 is TGCGCCAGCAGCATCCTAGCGGGATGGTCCTACGAGCAGTACTTC. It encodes CASSILAGWSYEQYF.

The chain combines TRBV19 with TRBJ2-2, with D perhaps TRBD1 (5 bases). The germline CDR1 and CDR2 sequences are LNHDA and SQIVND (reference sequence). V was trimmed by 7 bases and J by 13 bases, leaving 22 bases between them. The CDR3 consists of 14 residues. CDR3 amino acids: CASTPVRDMTVLFF. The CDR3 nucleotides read TGTGCCAGTACTCCTGTCCGAGATATGACAGTGCTGTTTTTT.

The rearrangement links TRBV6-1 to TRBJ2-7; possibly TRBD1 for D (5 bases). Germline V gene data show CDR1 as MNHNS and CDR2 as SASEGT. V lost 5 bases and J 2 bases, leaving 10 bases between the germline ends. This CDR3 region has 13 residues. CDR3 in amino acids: CASSLQAAYEQYF. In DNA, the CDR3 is TGTGCCAGCAGTTTACAGGCAGCCTACGAGCAGTACTTC.

The CDR3 coding sequence is TGCAGCGTTTCCGGGGTTAGCACAGATACGCAGTATTTT. Translating gives CSVSGVSTDTQYF. The V and J genes are TRBV29-1 and TRBJ2-3, with a possible D match to TRBD2 (5 bases). Germline CDR1 is SQVTM and CDR2 is ANQGSEA. This CDR3 spans 13 amino acids. Deletions cut 5 bases from V and 0 bases from J, with 9 bases between.

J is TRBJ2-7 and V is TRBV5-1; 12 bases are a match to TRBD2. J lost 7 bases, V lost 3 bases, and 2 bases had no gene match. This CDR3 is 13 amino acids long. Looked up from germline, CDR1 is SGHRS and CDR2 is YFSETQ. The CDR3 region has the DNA TGCGCCAGCAGCTGGCTAGCGGGAGGGGAGCAGTACTTC. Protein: CASSWLAGGEQYF.

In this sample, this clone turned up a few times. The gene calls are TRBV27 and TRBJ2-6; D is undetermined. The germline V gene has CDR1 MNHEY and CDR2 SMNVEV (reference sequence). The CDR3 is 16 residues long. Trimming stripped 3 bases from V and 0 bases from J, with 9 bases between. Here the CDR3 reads CASSFVSSSGANVLTF. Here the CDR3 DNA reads TGTGCCAGCAGTTTTGTTTCGAGCTCTGGGGCCAACGTCCTGACTTTC.